The 8 T cell receptor beta chains below come from one sample, sequenced in a study of shared clonotypes between healthy human individuals. The assay was immunoSEQ multiplex PCR, and TCRdb's table has in-frame clones only and misses some. The table records 2 million to 3 million clones, roughly 93% of them present only once. Sequenced input: naive CD4+ T cells from PBMCs. Subset in this sample: CD45RA+ positively selected. These receptors were obtained from a man between 18 and 29 years old in good health. Some clones in this sample may be carry-over from other donors' samples.

The chain employs TRBV18 and TRBJ2-1; 10 positions match TRBD2. V trimming: 3 bases; J trimming: 0 bases; junction bases outside the gene matches: 14. Germline CDR1 KGHSH, CDR2 LQKENI. This CDR3 contains 20 residues. The CDR3 coding sequence is TGTGCCAGCTCACCCCAACTGGGAGAAAGCGGGAGGGGCTCCTACAATGAGCAGTTCTTC. It translates to CASSPQLGESGRGSYNEQFF.

The chain combines TRBV28 with TRBJ1-2, with no clear D. From germline, CDR1 is MDHEN and CDR2 SYDVKM. The CDR3 consists of 13 residues. V lost 6 bases and J 6 bases, leaving 14 bases between the germline ends. The CDR3 coding sequence is TGTGCCAGCAGGTTCGGCACCTGGGATGGCTACACCTTC. Its protein product is CASRFGTWDGYTF.

The rearrangement joins TRBV5-1 to TRBJ1-2; 9 nucleotides match TRBD1. The germline gives CDR1 SGHRS, CDR2 YFSETQ. The length of the CDR3 is 15 residues. With 1 base clipped from V and 4 bases from J, the junction kept 5 bases outside the gene matches. The CDR3 region is CASSLMGQGIYGYTF. For the CDR3, the DNA is TGCGCCAGCAGCTTGATGGGACAGGGTATCTATGGCTACACCTTC.

This chain links TRBV18 with TRBJ2-7; D gene unclear. Trimming shortened V by 3 bases and J by 6 bases, and 12 bases separated the two germline ends. In germline, CDR1 is KGHSH, CDR2 LQKENI. The CDR3 has 13 amino acids. CDR3 coding DNA: TGTGCCAGCTCACCCCCCGAAGCGATCGAGCAGTACTTC. Translating gives CASSPPEAIEQYF.

Concerning this clone itself: Other DNA sequences from this sample encode an identical CDR3 as well. V is TRBV5-1 and J is TRBJ2-2, with D possibly matching TRBD2 (6 bases). There are 15 residues in the CDR3. V gave up 4 bases and J gave up 1 base, with 11 bases separating them. Germline values: CDR1 SGHRS, CDR2 YFSETQ. CDR3 loop: CASSLEGLNTGELFF. DNA of the CDR3: TGCGCCAGCAGCCTGGAGGGACTGAACACCGGGGAGCTGTTTTTT.

The chain uses TRBV4-3 and TRBJ1-3; 7 positions match TRBD1. Germline values: CDR1 LGHNA, CDR2 YSLEER. This CDR3 region has 13 residues. The junction had 6 bases not matched to a gene; V was cut back by 5 bases and J by 8 bases. The CDR3 protein is CASSSQGGDTIYF. The CDR3 DNA sequence: TGCGCCAGCAGCTCCCAGGGGGGGGACACCATATATTTT.

The CDR3 loop reads CATSRDLPIGAGELFF. CDR3 bases: TGTGCCACCAGCAGAGATCTCCCTATAGGGGCCGGGGAGCTGTTTTTT. The chain has TRBV15 and TRBJ2-2, with a weak D call TRBD1 (5 bases). Germline CDR1 LNHNV, CDR2 YYDKDF (reference sequence). V shed 0 bases and J shed 6 bases, with 14 bases lying between them. The CDR3 is 16 amino acids.

The chain is built from TRBV2 and TRBJ1-2; 9 bases match TRBD1. The CDR3 consists of 15 residues. Looked up from germline, CDR1 is SNHLY and CDR2 is FYNNEI. The J segment lost 8 bases and the V segment lost 5 bases, leaving 12 bases of the junction unmatched. CDR3 sequence reads: CASSSSDRGSGGYTF. For the CDR3, the DNA is TGTGCCAGCAGTTCGTCGGACAGGGGCTCAGGGGGCTACACCTTC. Variable domain in full (rest from reference TRBV2 and TRBJ1-2): EPEVTQTPSHQVTQMGQEVILRCVPISNHLYFYWYRQILGQKVEFLVSFYNNEISEKSEIFDDQFSVERPDGSNFTLKIRSTKLEDSAMYFCASSSSDRGSGGYTFGSGTRLTVV.